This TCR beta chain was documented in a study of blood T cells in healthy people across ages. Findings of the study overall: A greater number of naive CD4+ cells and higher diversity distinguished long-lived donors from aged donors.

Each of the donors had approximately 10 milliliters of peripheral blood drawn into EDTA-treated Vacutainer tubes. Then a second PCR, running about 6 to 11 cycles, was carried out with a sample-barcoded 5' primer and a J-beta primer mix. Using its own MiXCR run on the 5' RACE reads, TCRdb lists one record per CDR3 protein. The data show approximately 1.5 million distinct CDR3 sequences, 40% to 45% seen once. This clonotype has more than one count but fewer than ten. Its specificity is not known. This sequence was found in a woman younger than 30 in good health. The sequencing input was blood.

The CDR3 protein is CASIPDWGTEAFF. For the CDR3, the DNA is TGTGCCAGCATCCCGGATTGGGGCACTGAAGCTTTCTTT. V is TRBV3-1 and J is TRBJ1-1, with D unclear. Germline CDR1 and CDR2: LGHDT and YNNKEL (reference sequence). This CDR3 is 13 amino acids long. The V and J ends lost 7 bases and 4 bases respectively, with 13 bases between them. The full variable domain, rest sourced from reference TRBV3-1 and TRBJ1-1, is DTAVSQTPKYLVTQMGNDKSIKCEQNLGHDTMYWYKQDSKKFLKIMFSYNNKELIINETVPNRFSPKSPDKAHLNLHINSLELGDSAVYFCASIPDWGTEAFFGQGTRLTVV.